This entry features one T cell receptor (beta chain) sequence. Its antigen remains unknown. Mismatch with germline at one junction end may stem from a read error. Co-extracted RNA and DNA came from approximately 20-30 mg of unsorted bulk tissue. Samples were taken from five separate regions (per tumor). The sample is drawn from a study of tumor-infiltrating lymphocytes in primary liver carcinoma. Study-wide results and caveats: Less overlap was seen in tumor-adjacent and tumor-blood pairs than in tumor region pairs. The top-250-clone fraction was significantly higher in tumors than in blood (p = 0.039).

Priming with a constant-region primer yielded TCR beta cDNA from 500 ng total RNA. Generation of the TCR beta libraries relied on three nested multiplex PCR rounds using slightly modified ARM-PCR. TCRdb re-called the multiplex PCR reads through MiXCR, storing one row per CDR3 protein. The repertoire includes roughly 57,000 distinct CDR3 sequences, around 64% of them detected once, and just over 55% sits in the top ten. The TCR was taken from a man aged 40-49 years with primary liver carcinoma and hepatitis B virus infection. Sequenced: liver tumor tissue from sampling region 2. The subset is: tumor region T2, inferior pole.

CDR3: CVSSLQGATQPQHF. The CDR3, as DNA: TGTGTCAGCAGTCTACAGGGGGCCACTCAGCCCCAGCATTTT. This chain connects TRBV6-1 to TRBJ1-5; 9 bases map to TRBD1. The CDR3 length is 14 residues. From germline, CDR1 is MNHNS and CDR2 SASEGT.